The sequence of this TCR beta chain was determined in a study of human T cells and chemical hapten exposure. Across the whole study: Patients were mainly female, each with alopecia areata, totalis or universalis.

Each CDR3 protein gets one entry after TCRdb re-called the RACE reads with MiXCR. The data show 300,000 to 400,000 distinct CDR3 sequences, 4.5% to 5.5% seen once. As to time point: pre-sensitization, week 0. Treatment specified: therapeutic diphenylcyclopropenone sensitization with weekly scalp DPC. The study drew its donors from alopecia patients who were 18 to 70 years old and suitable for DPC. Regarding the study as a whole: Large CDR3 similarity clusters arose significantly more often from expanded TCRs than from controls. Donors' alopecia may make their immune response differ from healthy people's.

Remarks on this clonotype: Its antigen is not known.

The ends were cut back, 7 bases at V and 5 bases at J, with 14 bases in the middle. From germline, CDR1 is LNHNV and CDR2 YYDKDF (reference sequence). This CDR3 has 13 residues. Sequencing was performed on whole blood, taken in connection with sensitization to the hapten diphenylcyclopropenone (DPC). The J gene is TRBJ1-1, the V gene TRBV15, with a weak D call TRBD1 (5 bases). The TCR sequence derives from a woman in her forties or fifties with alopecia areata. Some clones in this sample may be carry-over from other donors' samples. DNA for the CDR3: TGTGCCACCACAGGGTTCGCGGCGACTGAAGCTTTCTTT. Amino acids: CATTGFAATEAFF.